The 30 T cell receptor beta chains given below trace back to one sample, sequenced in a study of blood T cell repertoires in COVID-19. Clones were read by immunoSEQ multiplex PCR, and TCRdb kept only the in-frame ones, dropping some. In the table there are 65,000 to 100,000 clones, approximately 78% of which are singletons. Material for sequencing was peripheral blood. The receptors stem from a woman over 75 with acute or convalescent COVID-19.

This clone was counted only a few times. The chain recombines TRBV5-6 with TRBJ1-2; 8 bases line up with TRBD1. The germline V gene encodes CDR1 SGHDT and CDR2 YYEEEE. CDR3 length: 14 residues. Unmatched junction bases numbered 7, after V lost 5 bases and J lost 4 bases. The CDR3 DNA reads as TGTGCCAGCAGACCCGGACAGGGACTCTATGGCTACACCTTC. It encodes CASRPGQGLYGYTF.

This chain's CDR3 is CASSPEDRRSGNTIYF. As DNA, the CDR3 is TGTGCCAGTAGTCCCGAGGACAGACGCTCTGGAAACACCATATATTTT. The chain is built from TRBV19 and TRBJ1-3; D perhaps matches TRBD1 (6 bases). There are 16 residues in the CDR3. Looked up from germline, CDR1 is LNHDA and CDR2 is SQIVND (reference sequence). The V end was cut by 5 bases, the J end by 0 bases, with 14 bases between.

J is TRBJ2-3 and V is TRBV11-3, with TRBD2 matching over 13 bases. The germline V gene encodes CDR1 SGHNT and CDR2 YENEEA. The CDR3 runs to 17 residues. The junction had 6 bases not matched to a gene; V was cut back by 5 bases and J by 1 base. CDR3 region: CASSTGTSGDGTDTQYF. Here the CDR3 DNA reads TGTGCCAGCAGCACGGGGACTAGCGGGGATGGCACAGATACGCAGTATTTT. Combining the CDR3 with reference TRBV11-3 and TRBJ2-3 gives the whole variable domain EAGVVQSPRYKIIEKKQPVAFWCNPISGHNTLYWYLQNLGQGPELLIRYENEEAVDDSQLPKDRFSAERLKGVDSTLKIQPAELGDSAVYLCASSTGTSGDGTDTQYFGPGTRLTVL.

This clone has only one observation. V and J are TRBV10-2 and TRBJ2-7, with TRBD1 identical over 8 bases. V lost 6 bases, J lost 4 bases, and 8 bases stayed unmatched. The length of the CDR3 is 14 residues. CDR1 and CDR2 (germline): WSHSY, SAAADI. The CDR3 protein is CASSDPGTGYEQYF. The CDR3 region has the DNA TGCGCCAGCAGCGACCCCGGGACAGGATACGAGCAGTACTTC.

The CDR3, as DNA: TGTGCCAGCTCACCGCGCGAAGGGGAAAATTCACCCCTCCACTTT. Its translation: CASSPREGENSPLHF. The chain links TRBV18 to TRBJ1-6; maybe TRBD1 (5 bases). The germline V and J ends were trimmed by 3 bases and 7 bases, with 13 bases remaining between them. Germline V gene lookup returns CDR1 KGHSH and CDR2 LQKENI. The CDR3 runs to 15 residues. The full variable domain, completed using reference TRBV18 and TRBJ1-6, is NAGVMQNPRHLVRRRGQEARLRCSPMKGHSHVYWYRQLPEEGLKFMVYLQKENIIDESGMPKERFSAEFPKEGPSILRIQQVVRGDSAAYFCASSPREGENSPLHFGNGTRLTVT.

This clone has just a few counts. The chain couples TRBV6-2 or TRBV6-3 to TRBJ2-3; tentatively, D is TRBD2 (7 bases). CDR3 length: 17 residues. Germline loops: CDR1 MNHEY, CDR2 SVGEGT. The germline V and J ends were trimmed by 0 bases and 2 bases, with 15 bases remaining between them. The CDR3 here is CASSYSRGGPPTDTQYF. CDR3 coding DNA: TGTGCCAGCAGTTACTCGCGCGGGGGCCCCCCCACAGATACGCAGTATTTT.

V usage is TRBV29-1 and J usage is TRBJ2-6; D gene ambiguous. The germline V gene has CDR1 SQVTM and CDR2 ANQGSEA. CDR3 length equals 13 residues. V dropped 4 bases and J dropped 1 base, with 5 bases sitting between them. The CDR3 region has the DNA TGCAGCGTTGGGGCGTCTGGGGCCAACGTCCTGACTTTC. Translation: CSVGASGANVLTF.

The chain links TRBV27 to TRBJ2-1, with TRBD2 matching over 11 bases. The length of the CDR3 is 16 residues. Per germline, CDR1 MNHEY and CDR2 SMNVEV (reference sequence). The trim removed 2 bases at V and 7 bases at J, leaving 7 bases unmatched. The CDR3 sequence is CASSLRVAGGLNEQFF. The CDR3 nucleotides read TGTGCCAGCAGTTTAAGGGTAGCGGGGGGGTTAAATGAGCAGTTCTTC.

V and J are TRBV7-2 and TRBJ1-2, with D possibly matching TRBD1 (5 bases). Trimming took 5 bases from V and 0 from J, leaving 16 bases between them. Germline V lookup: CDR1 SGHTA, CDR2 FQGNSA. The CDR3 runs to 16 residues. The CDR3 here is CASSPSRQTSNYGYTF. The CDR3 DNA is TGTGCCAGCAGCCCATCTAGACAGACATCTAACTATGGCTACACCTTC.

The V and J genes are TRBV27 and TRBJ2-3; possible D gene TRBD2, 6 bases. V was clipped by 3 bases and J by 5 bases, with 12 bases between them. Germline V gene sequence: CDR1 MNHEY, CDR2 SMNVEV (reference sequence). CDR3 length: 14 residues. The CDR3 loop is CASSLLTRGDTQYF. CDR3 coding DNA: TGTGCCAGCAGTTTGTTGACTAGAGGAGATACGCAGTATTTT.

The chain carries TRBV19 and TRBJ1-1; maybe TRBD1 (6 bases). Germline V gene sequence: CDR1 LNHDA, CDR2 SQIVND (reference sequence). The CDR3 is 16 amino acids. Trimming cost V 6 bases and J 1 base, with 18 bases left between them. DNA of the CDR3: TGTGCCAGTAGATCTTGGGTACAGGGAACGAACACTGAAGCTTTCTTT. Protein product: CASRSWVQGTNTEAFF.

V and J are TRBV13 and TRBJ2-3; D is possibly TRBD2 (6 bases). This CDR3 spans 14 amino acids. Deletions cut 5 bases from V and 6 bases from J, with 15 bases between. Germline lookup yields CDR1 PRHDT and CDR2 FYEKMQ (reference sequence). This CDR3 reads CASSPSQEGDTQYF. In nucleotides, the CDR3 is TGTGCCAGCAGCCCTAGTCAGGAGGGGGATACGCAGTATTTT.

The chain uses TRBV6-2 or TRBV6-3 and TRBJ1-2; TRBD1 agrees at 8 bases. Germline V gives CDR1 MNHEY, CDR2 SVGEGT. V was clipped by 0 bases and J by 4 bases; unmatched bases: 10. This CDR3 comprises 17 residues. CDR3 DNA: TGTGCCAGCAGTTACTCTGGACAGGGAGGGGGACTCTATGGCTACACCTTC. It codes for CASSYSGQGGGLYGYTF.

For the CDR3, the DNA is TGTGCCACGTACGGGAGGGGAAATGGAAGGGAAAAACTGTTTTTT. Residues: CATYGRGNGREKLFF. The J gene is TRBJ1-4, the V gene TRBV6-6; a possible D gene is TRBD1 (5 bases). The CDR3 has 15 amino acids. Trimming took 10 bases from V and 8 from J, leaving 23 bases between them. Germline values: CDR1 MNHNY, CDR2 SVGAGI (reference sequence).

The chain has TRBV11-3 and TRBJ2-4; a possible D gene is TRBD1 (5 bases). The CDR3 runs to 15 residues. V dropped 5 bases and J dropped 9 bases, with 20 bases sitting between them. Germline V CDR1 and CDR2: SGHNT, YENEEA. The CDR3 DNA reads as TGTGCCAGCAGCCTAGGGGCCCATAGTGAGATCATTCAGTACTTC. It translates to CASSLGAHSEIIQYF.

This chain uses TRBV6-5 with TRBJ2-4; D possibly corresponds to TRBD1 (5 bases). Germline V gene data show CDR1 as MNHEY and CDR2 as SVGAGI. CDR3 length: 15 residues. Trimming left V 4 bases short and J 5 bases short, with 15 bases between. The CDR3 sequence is CASSSPGLSQNIQYF. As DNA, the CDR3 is TGTGCCAGCAGTTCCCCAGGGCTTTCCCAAAACATTCAGTACTTC.

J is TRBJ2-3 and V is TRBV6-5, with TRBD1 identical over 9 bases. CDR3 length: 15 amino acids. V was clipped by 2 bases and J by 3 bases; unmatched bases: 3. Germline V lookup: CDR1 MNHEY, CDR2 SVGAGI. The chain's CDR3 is CASSYQDRGTDTQYF. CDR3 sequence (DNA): TGTGCCAGCAGTTACCAGGACAGGGGTACAGATACGCAGTATTTT.

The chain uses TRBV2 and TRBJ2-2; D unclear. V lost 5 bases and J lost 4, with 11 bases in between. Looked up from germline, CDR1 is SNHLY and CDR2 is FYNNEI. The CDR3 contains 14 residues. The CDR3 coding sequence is TGTGCCAGCAGTTCCCTTAGTAGCACCGGGGAGCTGTTTTTT. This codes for CASSSLSSTGELFF.

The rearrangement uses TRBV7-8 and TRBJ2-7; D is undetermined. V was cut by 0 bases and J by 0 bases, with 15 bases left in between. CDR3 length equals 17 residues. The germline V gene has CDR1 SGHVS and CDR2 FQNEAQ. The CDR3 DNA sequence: TGTGCCAGCAGCTTAGCGCCTCAGGTACCCAGCTCCTACGAGCAGTACTTC. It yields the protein CASSLAPQVPSSYEQYF.

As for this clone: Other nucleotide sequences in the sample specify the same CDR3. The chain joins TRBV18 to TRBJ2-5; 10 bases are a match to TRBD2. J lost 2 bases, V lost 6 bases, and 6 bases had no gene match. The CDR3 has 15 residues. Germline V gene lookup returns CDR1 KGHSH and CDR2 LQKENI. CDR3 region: CASSSSGGAQETQYF. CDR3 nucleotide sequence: TGTGCCAGCTCGTCTAGCGGGGGTGCTCAAGAGACCCAGTACTTC.

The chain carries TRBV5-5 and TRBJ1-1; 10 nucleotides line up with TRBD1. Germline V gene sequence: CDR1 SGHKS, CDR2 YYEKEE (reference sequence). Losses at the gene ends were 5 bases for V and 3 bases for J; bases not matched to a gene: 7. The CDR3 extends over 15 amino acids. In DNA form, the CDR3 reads TGTGCCAGCAGGGAATCGGACAGGGGGTACACTGAAGCTTTCTTT. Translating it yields CASRESDRGYTEAFF.

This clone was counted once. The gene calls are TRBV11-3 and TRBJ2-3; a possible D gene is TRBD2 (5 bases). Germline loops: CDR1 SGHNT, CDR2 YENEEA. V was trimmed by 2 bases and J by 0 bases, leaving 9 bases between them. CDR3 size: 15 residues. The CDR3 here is CASSLRGGSTDTQYF. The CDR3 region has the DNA TGTGCCAGCAGCTTACGGGGTGGCAGCACAGATACGCAGTATTTT.

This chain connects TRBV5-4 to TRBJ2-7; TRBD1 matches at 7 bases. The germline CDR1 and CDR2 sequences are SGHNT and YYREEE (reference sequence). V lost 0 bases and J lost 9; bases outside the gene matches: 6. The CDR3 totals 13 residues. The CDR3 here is CASSLDRGRGQYF. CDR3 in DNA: TGTGCCAGCAGCTTGGACAGGGGCCGGGGGCAGTACTTC.

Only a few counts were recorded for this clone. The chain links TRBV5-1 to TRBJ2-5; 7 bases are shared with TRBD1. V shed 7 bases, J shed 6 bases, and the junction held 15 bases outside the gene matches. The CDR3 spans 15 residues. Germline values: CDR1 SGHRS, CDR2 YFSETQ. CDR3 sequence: CASSSRDSVLQTQYF. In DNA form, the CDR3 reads TGCGCCAGCTCCTCTCGGGACAGCGTCCTTCAGACCCAGTACTTC.

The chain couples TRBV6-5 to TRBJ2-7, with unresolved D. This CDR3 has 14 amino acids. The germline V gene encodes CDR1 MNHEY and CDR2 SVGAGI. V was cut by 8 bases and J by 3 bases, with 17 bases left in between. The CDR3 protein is CASQLGRMLYEQYF. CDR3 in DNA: TGTGCCAGCCAGTTGGGCAGAATGCTCTACGAGCAGTACTTC.

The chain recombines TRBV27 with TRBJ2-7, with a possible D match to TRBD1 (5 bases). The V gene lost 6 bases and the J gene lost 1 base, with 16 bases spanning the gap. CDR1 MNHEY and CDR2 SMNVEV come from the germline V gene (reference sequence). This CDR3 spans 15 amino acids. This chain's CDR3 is CASSSWNSGSYEQYF. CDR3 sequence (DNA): TGTGCCAGCAGCAGCTGGAATTCAGGGTCCTACGAGCAGTACTTC.

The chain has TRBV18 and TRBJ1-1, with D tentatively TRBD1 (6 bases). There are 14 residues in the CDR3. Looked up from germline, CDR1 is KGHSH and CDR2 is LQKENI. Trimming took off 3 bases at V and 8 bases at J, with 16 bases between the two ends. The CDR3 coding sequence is TGTGCCAGCTCACCTACACTACAGGGCTCCGAAGCTTTCTTT. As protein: CASSPTLQGSEAFF.

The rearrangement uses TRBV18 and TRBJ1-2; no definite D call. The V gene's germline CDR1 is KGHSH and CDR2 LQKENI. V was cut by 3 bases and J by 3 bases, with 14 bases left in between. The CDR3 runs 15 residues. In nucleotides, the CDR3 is TGTGCCAGCTCACCTTTAGGGAGATCCCACTATGGCTACACCTTC. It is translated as CASSPLGRSHYGYTF.

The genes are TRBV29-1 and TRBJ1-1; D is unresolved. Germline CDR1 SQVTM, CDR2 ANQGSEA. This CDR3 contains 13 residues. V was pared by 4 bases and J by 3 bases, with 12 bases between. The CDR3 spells CSVVWGGDTEAFF. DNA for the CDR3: TGCAGCGTTGTTTGGGGAGGTGACACTGAAGCTTTCTTT.

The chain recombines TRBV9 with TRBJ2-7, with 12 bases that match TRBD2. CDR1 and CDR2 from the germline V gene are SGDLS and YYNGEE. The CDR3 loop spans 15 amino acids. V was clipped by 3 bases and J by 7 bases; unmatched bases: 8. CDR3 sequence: CASSARTSGEGEQYF. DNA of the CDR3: TGTGCCAGCAGCGCCCGGACTAGCGGGGAGGGTGAGCAGTACTTC.